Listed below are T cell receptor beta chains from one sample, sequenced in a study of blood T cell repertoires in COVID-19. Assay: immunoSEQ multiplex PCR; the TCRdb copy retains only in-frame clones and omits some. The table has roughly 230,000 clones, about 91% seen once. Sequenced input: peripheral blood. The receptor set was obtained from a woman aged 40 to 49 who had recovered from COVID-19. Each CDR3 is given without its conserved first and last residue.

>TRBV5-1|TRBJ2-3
ATPAAGPGTSSTDTQY
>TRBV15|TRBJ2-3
ATRKGATDTQY
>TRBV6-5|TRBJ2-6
ASRGNRAGANVLT
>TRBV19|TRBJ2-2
ASNSLDRAGELF
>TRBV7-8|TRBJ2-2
ASSLFATGAAGELF
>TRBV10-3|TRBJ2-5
AISWTGQETQY
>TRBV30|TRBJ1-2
AWRAPGTGGPYGYT
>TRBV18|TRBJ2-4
ASSPSWQGVAKNIQY
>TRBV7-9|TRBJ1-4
ASSGVRGFNEKLF
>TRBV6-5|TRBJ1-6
ASRPTGPYNSPLH
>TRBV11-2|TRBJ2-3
ASSRDRGIGDTQY
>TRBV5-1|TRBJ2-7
ASSWIGQGDEQY
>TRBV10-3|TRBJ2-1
AIWGGTVYNEQF
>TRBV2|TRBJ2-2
ASKVASGGFGELF
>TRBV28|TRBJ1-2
ASRFPGVGGYT
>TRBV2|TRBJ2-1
ASRRTGEQF
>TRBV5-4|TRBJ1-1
ASSLGRTEAF
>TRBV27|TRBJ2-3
ASSLSALAGARTDTQY
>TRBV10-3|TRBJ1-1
AISERQGSGNTEAF
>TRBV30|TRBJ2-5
AWGRTGTGTQY
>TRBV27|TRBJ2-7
ASSYAGGVSYEQY
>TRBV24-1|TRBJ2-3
ATSDGGQGRNTQY
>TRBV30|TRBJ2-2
ACGGANTGELF
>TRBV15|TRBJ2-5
ATSRDTSGETQY
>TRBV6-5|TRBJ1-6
ASSYNSYSPLH
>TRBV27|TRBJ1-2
ASSLVAVGARLGYGYT
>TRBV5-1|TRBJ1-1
ASSYYTGTEAF
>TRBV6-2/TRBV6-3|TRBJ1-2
ASSPRQGAMDGYT
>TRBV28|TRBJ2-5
ASSSGGDQETQY
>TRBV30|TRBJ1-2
AWSVPRVSGYT
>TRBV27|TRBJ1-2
ASSLRGQGVGGYT
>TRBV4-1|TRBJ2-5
ASSQIPGVQETQY
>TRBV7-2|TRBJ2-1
ASSTKPSGTGGVEQF
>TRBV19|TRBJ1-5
ASSLRQGSQPQH
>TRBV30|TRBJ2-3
AWRGQRGVGDTQY
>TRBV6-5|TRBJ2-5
ASSYSSGETQY
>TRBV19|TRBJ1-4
ASSPLRDRGREAKLF
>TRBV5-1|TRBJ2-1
AGSLQGPHNEQF
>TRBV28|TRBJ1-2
ASSQGLEGYT
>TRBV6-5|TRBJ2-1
ASSRVPEGYNEQF
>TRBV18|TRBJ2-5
ASSPWASGKETQY
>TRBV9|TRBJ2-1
ASSEVGRGLNEQF
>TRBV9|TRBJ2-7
ASSVATGDYEQY
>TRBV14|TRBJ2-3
ASSQDFSGRNADTQY
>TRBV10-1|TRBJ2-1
ASSTGLVGGDSYNEQF
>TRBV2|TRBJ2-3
ASSETGPSTDTQY
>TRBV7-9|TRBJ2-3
ASSLLGGSGTDTQY
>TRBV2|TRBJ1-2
ASMIPGLNYGYT
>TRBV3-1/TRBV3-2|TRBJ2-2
ASSQGHSGRGELF